This T cell receptor (beta chain) was sequenced in a study of T cells in localized non-small cell lung cancer. Study results and caveats: Uninvolved adjacent lung showed higher T cell clonality than tumor. Researchers found a median around 50 of the top 100 tumor clones in adjacent lung.

The data were produced by immunoSEQ multiplex PCR, yet TCRdb's version contains in-frame clones alone and is incomplete. The sample holds about 52,000 clones, around nine tenths seen once. With respect to this clone: As yet, its antigen is unknown.

Sequenced material: PBMCs, taken before any cancer treatment. This receptor was identified in a female donor with stage II lung adenocarcinoma.

CDR3 in amino acids: CASSGGGATDTQYF. CDR3 in DNA: TGTGCCAGCAGCGGCGGGGGCGCGACAGATACGCAGTATTTT. V is TRBV9 and J is TRBJ2-3, with D possibly TRBD2 on 7 matching bases. CDR1 is SGDLS, CDR2 YYNGEE, per germline. This CDR3 region has 14 residues. With 3 bases removed from V and 3 bases from J, the gap between germline ends came to 11 bases.